This T cell receptor (beta chain) stems from a study of early T cells in non-severe SARS-CoV-2 infection (dated by TCRdb to the early 2020s). As for the study more broadly: TCR sequencing used bulk RNA from unsorted whole blood, so alpha and beta chains could not be paired. What the authors observed across the whole study: VDJdb matching was skewed toward anti-spike CD8 responses, so virus-specific expansions were likely underestimated and private and CD4 specificities were missed.

Reading the germline V gene gives CDR1 MDHEN and CDR2 SYDVKM. Including both end residues, the CDR3 is 14 amino acids long. Only the CDR3 region is kept as DNA, spanning 42 bases read in frame from base 1. Trimming takes 6 bases from V and 4 bases from J, and the germline ends sit 13 bases apart. The study was a case-control design nested within a healthcare worker cohort in London, UK, with weekly nasopharyngeal swab PCR tests and blood sampling. Healthcare workers were enrolled in the week of the UK lockdown, from 23 to 31 March 2020, and were followed every week for up to roughly 16 weeks. Receptor libraries were prepared by 5' RACE. The sequencer listed for this sample is NextSeq 500. The TCR library protocol attached unique molecular identifiers to individual cDNA molecules to correct for sequencing error and PCR bias. Both TCR alpha and beta chains were sequenced, and tight co-correlation was observed between alpha and beta sequence abundances in each sample. As for how the authors treated the data: Decombinator V4 was used to annotate the V gene, J gene and CDR3 of the TCR sequences. TCRs were defined as expanded if a significant change between any two time points was detected under a Poisson model with p below 0.0001. TCR abundances were normalised to the total number of TCRs sequenced in each sample and reported as counts per million. TRAV1-2 paired with TRAJ12, TRAJ20 or TRAJ33 defined MAIT TCRs, while TRAV10 paired with TRAJ18 defined iNKT TCRs. VDJdb, accessed 1 November 2021, was searched for CMV, EBV and SARS-CoV-2 annotated TCRs, with TCRs annotated for multiple antigens excluded. The public reads were reprocessed in TCRdb via fastp at Q25 and MiXCR, keeping in-frame beta chains. Rows matching on CDR3 protein sequence are summarized as one entry with the most common DNA and genes. The V and J calls, along with clone size, are taken from TCRdb and not from the paper's own processing. The sample includes over 70,000 distinct CDR3 sequences, with over 13% observed a single time. 6.5% to 8.5% of the sample rests with the top ten.

About this clonotype itself: The target of this receptor is not known. Likely a read error: the CDR3 ends without its conserved phenylalanine or tryptophan.

The sequence was obtained from an adult who was a healthcare worker with PCR-confirmed SARS-CoV-2 infection or an uninfected control (not recorded which). Sequenced material: whole blood. The sequence joins TRBV28 to TRBJ2-1, and the D gene may be TRBD2, 5 bases matching. The CDR3 protein is CASSPPAAYNEQFS. The DNA is as follows: TGTGCCAGCAGCCCCCCAGCGGCGTACAATGAGCAGTTCTCC.